The rows below give T cell receptor beta chains drawn from one sample of a study of technical replicates of blood from several donors. Here immunoSEQ multiplex PCR was the method, and the copy in TCRdb shows in-frame clones only, minus some. The data contain under 85,000 clones, roughly 89% of them singletons. The sequencing sample was made of T cells isolated from PBMCs. Receptors originate from a human donor in good health. The CDR3 runs from the conserved cysteine through the conserved F or W. Each record gives: J gene, V gene, D gene, CDR3 protein, CDR3 DNA. D genes are given only for firm matches.

>TRBJ1-2|TRBV6-5|.
CASRQSNYGYTF
TGTGCCAGCAGACAGTCTAACTATGGCTACACCTTC
>TRBJ1-2|TRBV7-9|.
CASNRARVGGYTF
TGTGCCAGCAACCGGGCGAGGGTTGGCGGCTACACCTTC
>TRBJ1-1|TRBV19|.
CASSRTERLTEAFF
TGTGCCAGTAGTAGGACAGAGAGACTCACTGAAGCTTTCTTT
>TRBJ2-2|TRBV7-3|.
CASSLTGRGNTGELFF
TGTGCCAGCAGCTTAACTGGCAGGGGAAACACCGGGGAGCTGTTTTTT
>TRBJ1-5|TRBV28|.
CASINTGGWQPQHF
TGTGCCAGCATCAATACGGGGGGCTGGCAGCCCCAGCATTTT
>TRBJ2-1|TRBV4-1|.
CASSQDGPRSDSVFF
TGCGCCAGCAGCCAAGATGGTCCCCGTAGCGACTCCGTGTTCTTC
>TRBJ1-5|TRBV6-1|.
CASSEFKGFNQPQHF
TGTGCCAGCAGTGAATTTAAGGGGTTCAATCAGCCCCAGCATTTT
>TRBJ1-1|TRBV5-6|.
CASSLPETGNTEAFF
TGTGCCAGCAGCCTGCCGGAGACAGGGAACACTGAAGCTTTCTTT
>TRBJ2-2|TRBV5-1|TRBD2
CASSRGLAGFTDTGELFF
TGCGCCAGCAGCCGGGGACTAGCGGGATTTACGGACACCGGGGAGCTGTTTTTT
>TRBJ2-3|TRBV13|TRBD2
CASRQREGGTDTQYF
TGTGCCAGCCGGCAACGGGAGGGTGGGACAGATACGCAGTATTTT
>TRBJ1-4|TRBV18|.
CASSPTATNEKLFF
TGTGCCAGCTCACCTACAGCAACTAATGAAAAACTGTTTTTT
>TRBJ1-5|TRBV19|.
CASSYTGLRSNQPQHF
TGTGCCAGTAGTTATACAGGGTTGAGGAGCAATCAGCCCCAGCATTTT
>TRBJ1-1|TRBV7-9|.
CASSTDMDTEAFF
TGTGCCAGCAGCACGGACATGGACACTGAAGCTTTCTTT
>TRBJ1-2|TRBV7-2|TRBD1
CASSVQGAVGYTF
TGTGCCAGCAGCGTACAGGGGGCAGTGGGCTACACCTTC